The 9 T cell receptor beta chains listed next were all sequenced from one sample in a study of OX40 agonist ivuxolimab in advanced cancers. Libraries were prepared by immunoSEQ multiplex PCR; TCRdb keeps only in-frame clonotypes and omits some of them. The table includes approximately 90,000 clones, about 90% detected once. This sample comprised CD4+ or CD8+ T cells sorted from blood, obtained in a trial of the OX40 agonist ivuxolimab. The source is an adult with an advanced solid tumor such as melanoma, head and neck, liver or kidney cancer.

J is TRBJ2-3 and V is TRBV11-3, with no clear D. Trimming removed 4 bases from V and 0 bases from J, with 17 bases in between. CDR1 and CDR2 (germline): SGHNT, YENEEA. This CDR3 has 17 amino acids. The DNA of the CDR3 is TGTGCCAGCAGCTCCCCCTTCACTACCTTTAGCACAGATACGCAGTATTTT. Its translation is CASSSPFTTFSTDTQYF. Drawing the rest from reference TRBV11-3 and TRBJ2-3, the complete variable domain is EAGVVQSPRYKIIEKKQPVAFWCNPISGHNTLYWYLQNLGQGPELLIRYENEEAVDDSQLPKDRFSAERLKGVDSTLKIQPAELGDSAVYLCASSSPFTTFSTDTQYFGPGTRLTVL.

In nucleotides, the CDR3 is TGTGCCAGCTCACCACTGAACTCTGGGGCCAACGTCCTGACTTTC. Translated: CASSPLNSGANVLTF. The rearrangement links TRBV18 to TRBJ2-6; no firm D call. Trimming took off 1 base at V and 0 bases at J, with 4 bases between the two ends. CDR1 and CDR2 from the germline V gene are KGHSH and LQKENI. The CDR3 runs to 15 residues.

CDR3 nucleotide sequence: TGCGCCAGCAGCTTACAAGCGGGGGGTTACACCGGGGAGCTGTTTTTT. Its protein is CASSLQAGGYTGELFF. V is TRBV5-1 and J is TRBJ2-2, with TRBD2 matching over 9 bases. Germline CDR1 reads SGHRS; CDR2 reads YFSETQ. The ends lost 2 bases at V and 3 bases at J; junction bases unmatched: 5. The CDR3 runs to 16 residues.

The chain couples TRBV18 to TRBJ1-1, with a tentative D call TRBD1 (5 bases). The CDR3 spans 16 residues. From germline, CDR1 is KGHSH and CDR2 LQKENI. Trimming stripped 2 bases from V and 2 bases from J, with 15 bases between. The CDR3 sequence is CASSPGEGYPNTEAFF. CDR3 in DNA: TGTGCCAGCTCACCAGGGGAGGGGTACCCAAACACTGAAGCTTTCTTT.

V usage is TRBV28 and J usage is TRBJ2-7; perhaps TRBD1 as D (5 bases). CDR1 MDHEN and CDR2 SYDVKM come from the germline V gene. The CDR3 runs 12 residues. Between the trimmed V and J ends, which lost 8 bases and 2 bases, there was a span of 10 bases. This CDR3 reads CASADTAYEQYF. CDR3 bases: TGTGCCAGCGCGGACACCGCCTACGAGCAGTACTTC.

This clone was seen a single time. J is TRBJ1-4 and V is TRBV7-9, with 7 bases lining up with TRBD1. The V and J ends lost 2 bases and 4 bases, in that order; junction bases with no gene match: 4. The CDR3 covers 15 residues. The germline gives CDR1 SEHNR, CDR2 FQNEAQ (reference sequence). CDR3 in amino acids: CASSLLGQINEKLFF. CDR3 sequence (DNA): TGTGCCAGCAGCTTATTGGGACAGATTAATGAAAAACTGTTTTTT. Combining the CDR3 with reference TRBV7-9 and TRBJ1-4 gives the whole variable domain DTGVSQNPRHKITKRGQNVTFRCDPISEHNRLYWYRQTLGQGPEFLTYFQNEAQLEKSRLLSDRFSAERPKGSFSTLEIQRTEQGDSAMYLCASSLLGQINEKLFFGSGTQLSVL.

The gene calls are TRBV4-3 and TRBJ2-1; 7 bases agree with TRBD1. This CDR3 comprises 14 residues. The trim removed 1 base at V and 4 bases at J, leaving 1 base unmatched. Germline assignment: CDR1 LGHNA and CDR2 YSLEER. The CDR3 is CASSQVGQYNEQFF. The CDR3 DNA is TGCGCCAGCAGCCAAGTGGGACAGTACAATGAGCAGTTCTTC.

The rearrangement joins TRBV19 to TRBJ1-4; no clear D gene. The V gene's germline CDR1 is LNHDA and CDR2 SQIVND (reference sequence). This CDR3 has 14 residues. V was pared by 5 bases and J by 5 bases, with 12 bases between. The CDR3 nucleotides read TGTGCCAGTAGTTCCAGCCAGGAGAATGAAAAACTGTTTTTT. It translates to CASSSSQENEKLFF.

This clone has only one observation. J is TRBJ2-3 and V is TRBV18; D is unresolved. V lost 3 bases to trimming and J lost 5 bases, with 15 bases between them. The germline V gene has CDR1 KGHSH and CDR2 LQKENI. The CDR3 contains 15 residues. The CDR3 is CASSPPAAHGDTQYF. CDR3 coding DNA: TGTGCCAGCTCACCTCCAGCCGCCCACGGAGATACGCAGTATTTT.